These 2 T cell receptor beta chains originate from one sample sequenced in a study of CD8+ T cells in alopecia areata. Sequencing relied on a cDNA template that was reverse transcribed from extracted RNA. The data were produced by immunoSEQ multiplex PCR, yet TCRdb's version contains in-frame clones alone and is incomplete. The sample records about 64,000 clones, around 40% being singletons. Source material: NKG2D-low CD8+ T cells sorted from blood. These receptors originate from a human donor with alopecia areata.

This rearrangement joins TRBV7-3 to TRBJ1-1; tentative D call: TRBD1 (6 bases). Trimming stripped 1 base from V and 3 bases from J, with 12 bases between. Germline V gene sequence: CDR1 SGHTA, CDR2 FQGTGA. CDR3 size: 15 residues. The CDR3 DNA sequence: TGTGCCAGCAGCTTAATGTTGGGGGCGGACACTGAAGCTTTCTTT. Translating it yields CASSLMLGADTEAFF.

The chain couples TRBV6-5 to TRBJ1-5, with D uncertain. This CDR3 is 15 amino acids long. Looked up from germline, CDR1 is MNHEY and CDR2 is SVGAGI. Trimming left V 0 bases short and J 1 base short, with 7 bases between. CDR3 coding DNA: TGTGCCAGCAGTTACTCAGCGGGAAGCAATCAGCCCCAGCATTTT. Its protein product is CASSYSAGSNQPQHF.